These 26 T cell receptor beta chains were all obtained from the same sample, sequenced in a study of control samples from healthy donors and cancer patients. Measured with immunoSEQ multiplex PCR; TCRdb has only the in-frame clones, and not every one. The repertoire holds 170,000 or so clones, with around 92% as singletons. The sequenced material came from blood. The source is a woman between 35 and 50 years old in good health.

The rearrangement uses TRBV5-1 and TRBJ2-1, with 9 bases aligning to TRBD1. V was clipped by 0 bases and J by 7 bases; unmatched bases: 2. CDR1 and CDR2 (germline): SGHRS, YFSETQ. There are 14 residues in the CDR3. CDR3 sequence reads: CASSLGDRENEQFF. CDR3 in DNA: TGCGCCAGCAGCTTGGGGGACAGGGAAAATGAGCAGTTCTTC.

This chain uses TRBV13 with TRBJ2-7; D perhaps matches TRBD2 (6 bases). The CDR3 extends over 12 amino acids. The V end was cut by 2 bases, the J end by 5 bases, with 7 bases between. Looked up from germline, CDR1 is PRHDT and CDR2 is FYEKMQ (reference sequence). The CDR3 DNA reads TGTGCCAGCAGCTTACGGGGGAACGAGCAGTACTTC. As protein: CASSLRGNEQYF. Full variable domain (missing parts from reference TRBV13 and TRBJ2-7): AAGVIQSPRHLIKEKRETATLKCYPIPRHDTVYWYQQGPGQDPQFLISFYEKMQSDKGSIPDRFSAQQFSDYHSELNMSSLELGDSALYFCASSLRGNEQYFGPGTRLTVT.

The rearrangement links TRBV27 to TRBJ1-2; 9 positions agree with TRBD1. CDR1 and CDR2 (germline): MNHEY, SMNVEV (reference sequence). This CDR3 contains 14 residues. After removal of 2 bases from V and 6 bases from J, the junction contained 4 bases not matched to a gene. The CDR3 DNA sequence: TGTGCCAGCAGTTTAGGACAGGGGAGGAATGGCTACACCTTC. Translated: CASSLGQGRNGYTF.

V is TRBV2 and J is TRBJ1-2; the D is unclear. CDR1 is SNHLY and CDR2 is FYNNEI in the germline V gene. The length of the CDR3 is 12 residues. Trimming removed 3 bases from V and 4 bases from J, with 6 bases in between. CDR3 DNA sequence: TGTGCCAGCAGTGATCCAACCTATGGCTACACCTTC. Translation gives CASSDPTYGYTF.

CDR3 region: CASSILQGGGDTQYF. The CDR3 DNA reads TGTGCCAGTAGTATACTACAGGGAGGTGGAGATACGCAGTATTTT. The V and J genes are TRBV19 and TRBJ2-3; D tentatively fits TRBD1 or TRBD2 (6 bases each). V was trimmed by 2 bases and J by 5 bases, leaving 14 bases between them. This CDR3 region has 15 residues. In germline, CDR1 is LNHDA, CDR2 SQIVND (reference sequence).

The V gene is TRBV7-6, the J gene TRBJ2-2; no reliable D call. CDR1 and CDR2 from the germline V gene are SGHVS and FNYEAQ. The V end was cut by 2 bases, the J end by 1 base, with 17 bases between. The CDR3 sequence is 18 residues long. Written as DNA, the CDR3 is TGTGCCAGCAGCTTAATTGTGTCGACGCTAAGGAACACCGGGGAGCTGTTTTTT. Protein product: CASSLIVSTLRNTGELFF. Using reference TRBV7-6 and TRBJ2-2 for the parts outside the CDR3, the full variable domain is GAGVSQSPRYKVTKRGQDVALRCDPISGHVSLYWYRQALGQGPEFLTYFNYEAQQDKSGLPNDRFSAERPEGSISTLTIQRTEQRDSAMYRCASSLIVSTLRNTGELFFGEGSRLTVL.

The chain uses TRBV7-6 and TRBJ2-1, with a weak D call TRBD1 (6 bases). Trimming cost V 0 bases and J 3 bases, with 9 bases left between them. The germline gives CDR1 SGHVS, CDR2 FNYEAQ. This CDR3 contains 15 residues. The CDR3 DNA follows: TGTGCCAGCAGCTTAGCGCAGGGGAACTACAATGAGCAGTTCTTC. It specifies CASSLAQGNYNEQFF.

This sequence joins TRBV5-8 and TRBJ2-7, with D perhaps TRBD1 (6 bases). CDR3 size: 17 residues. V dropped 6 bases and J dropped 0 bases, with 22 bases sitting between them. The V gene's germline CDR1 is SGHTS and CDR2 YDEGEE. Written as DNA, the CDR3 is TGTGCCAGCATCTTCCTTGAGGGCAGGGGAAGCTCCTACGAGCAGTACTTC. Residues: CASIFLEGRGSSYEQYF. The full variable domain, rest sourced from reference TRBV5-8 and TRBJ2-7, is EAGVTQSPTHLIKTRGQQATLRCSPISGHTSVYWYQQALGLGLQFLLWYDEGEERNRGNFPPRFSGRQFPNYSSELNVNALELEDSALYLCASIFLEGRGSSYEQYFGPGTRLTVT.

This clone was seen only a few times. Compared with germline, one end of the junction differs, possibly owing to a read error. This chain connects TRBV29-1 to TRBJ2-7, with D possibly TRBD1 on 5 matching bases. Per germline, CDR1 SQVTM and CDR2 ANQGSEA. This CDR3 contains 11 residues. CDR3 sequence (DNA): TGCAGCGTTGAGATAGGACAAAGCTGGCACTTC. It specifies CSVEIGQSWHF.

CDR3 nucleotides: TGTGCCAGCAGTTTAGCGGGGGGGTCCCGGCATCAGCCCCAGCATTTT. Its protein is CASSLAGGSRHQPQHF. The chain joins TRBV28 to TRBJ1-5, with D possibly TRBD1 on 5 matching bases. CDR3 length equals 16 residues. In germline, CDR1 is MDHEN, CDR2 SYDVKM. V lost 2 bases to trimming and J lost 5 bases, with 16 bases between them.

CDR3 in amino acids: CASSRYSGGALETQYF. As DNA, the CDR3 is TGCGCCAGCAGCCGATATAGCGGGGGGGCCTTGGAGACCCAGTACTTC. This chain uses TRBV4-1 with TRBJ2-5; 11 bases match TRBD2. The junction had 9 bases not matched to a gene; V was cut back by 4 bases and J by 5 bases. Germline CDR1 is MGHRA and CDR2 is YSYEKL. The CDR3 is 16 residues long.

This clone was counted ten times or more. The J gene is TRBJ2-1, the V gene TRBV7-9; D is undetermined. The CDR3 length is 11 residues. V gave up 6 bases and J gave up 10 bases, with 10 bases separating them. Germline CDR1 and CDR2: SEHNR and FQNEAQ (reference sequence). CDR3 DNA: TGTGCCAGCAGTCCTACACACGAGCAGTTCTTC. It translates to CASSPTHEQFF.

CDR3 sequence (DNA): TGTGCCAGCTCACCTCCGCACATGAACACTGAAGCTTTCTTT. Its protein product is CASSPPHMNTEAFF. V and J are TRBV18 and TRBJ1-1, with no clear D. Germline CDR1 and CDR2: KGHSH and LQKENI. Deletions cut 3 bases from V and 0 bases from J, with 8 bases between. The CDR3 is made up of 14 amino acids.

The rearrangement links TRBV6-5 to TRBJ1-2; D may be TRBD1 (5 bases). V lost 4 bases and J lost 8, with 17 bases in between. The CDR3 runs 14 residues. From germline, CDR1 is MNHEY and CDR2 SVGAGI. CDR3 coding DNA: TGTGCCAGCAGTTCTAACCGGGACCTATCGGGCTACACCTTC. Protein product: CASSSNRDLSGYTF.

The CDR3 region is CASSPFGERGTPERDTQYF. The CDR3 coding sequence is TGTGCCAGCAGCCCGTTCGGGGAGCGAGGGACGCCCGAAAGAGATACGCAGTATTTT. The chain recombines TRBV5-4 with TRBJ2-3; either TRBD1 or TRBD2 may supply D (5 bases each). Germline loops: CDR1 SGHNT, CDR2 YYREEE (reference sequence). Trimming removed 4 bases at V and 5 bases at J, with 29 bases between. This CDR3 spans 19 amino acids.

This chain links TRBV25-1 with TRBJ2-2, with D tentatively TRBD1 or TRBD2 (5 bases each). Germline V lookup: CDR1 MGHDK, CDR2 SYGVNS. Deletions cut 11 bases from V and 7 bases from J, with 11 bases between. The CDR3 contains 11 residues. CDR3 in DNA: TGTGCCGGCTGGGGGAACGGGGAGCTGTTTTTT. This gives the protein CAGWGNGELFF. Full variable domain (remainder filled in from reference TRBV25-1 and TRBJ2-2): EADIYQTPRYLVIGTGKKITLECSQTMGHDKMYWYQQDPGMELHLIHYSYGVNSTEKGDLSSESTVSRIRTEHFPLTLESARPSHTSQYLCAGWGNGELFFGEGSRLTVL.

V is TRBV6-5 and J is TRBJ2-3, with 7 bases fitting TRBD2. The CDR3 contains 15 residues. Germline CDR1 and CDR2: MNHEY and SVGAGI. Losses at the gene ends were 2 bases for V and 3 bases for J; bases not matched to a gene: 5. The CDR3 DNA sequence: TGTGCCAGCAGTTACACCCAGCGGGGAACAGATACGCAGTATTTT. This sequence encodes CASSYTQRGTDTQYF.

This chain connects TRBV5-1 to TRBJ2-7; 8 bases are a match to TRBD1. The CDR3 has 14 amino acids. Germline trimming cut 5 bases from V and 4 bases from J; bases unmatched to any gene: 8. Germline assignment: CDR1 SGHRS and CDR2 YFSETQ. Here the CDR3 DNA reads TGCGCCAGCAGACCGCCGGGACAGGCATACGAGCAGTACTTC. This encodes CASRPPGQAYEQYF. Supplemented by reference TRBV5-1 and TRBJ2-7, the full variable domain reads KAGVTQTPRYLIKTRGQQVTLSCSPISGHRSVSWYQQTPGQGLQFLFEYFSETQRNKGNFPGRFSGRQFSNSRSEMNVSTLELGDSALYLCASRPPGQAYEQYFGPGTRLTVT.

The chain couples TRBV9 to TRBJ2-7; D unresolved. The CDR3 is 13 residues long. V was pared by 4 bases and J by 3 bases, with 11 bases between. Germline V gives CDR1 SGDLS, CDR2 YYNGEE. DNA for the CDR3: TGTGCCAGCAGCCAAGAAGGGATCTACGAGCAGTACTTC. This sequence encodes CASSQEGIYEQYF. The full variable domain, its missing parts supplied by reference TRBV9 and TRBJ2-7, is DSGVTQTPKHLITATGQRVTLRCSPRSGDLSVYWYQQSLDQGLQFLIQYYNGEERAKGNILERFSAQQFPDLHSELNLSSLELGDSALYFCASSQEGIYEQYFGPGTRLTVT.

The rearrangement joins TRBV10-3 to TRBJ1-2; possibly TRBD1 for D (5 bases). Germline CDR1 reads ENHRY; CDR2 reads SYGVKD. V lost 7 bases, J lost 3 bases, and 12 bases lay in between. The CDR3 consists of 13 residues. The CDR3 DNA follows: TGTGCCATCACGGGCAGGGAGGACTATGGCTACACCTTC. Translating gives CAITGREDYGYTF.

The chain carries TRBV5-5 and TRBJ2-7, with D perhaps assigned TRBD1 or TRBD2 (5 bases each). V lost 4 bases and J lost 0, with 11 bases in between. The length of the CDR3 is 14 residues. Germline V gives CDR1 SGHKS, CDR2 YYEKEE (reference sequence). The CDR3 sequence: CASSPAGSSYEQYF. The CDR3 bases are TGTGCCAGCAGCCCGGCAGGGAGCTCCTACGAGCAGTACTTC. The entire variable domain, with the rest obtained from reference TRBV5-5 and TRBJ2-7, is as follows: DAGVTQSPTHLIKTRGQQVTLRCSPISGHKSVSWYQQVLGQGPQFIFQYYEKEERGRGNFPDRFSARQFPNYSSELNVNALLLGDSALYLCASSPAGSSYEQYFGPGTRLTVT.

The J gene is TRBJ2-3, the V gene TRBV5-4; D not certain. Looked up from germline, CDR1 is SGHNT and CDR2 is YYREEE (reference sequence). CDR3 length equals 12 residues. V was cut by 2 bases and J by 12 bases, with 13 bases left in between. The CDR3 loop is CASSFDERSQYF. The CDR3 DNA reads TGTGCCAGCAGCTTTGACGAGAGGTCACAGTATTTT.

DNA of the CDR3: TGTGCCAGCAGCTTAGCGGCCATTTCGGGGACTAGCGGGGGGAATACACAAGAGACCCAGTACTTC. Protein: CASSLAAISGTSGGNTQETQYF. The chain couples TRBV13 to TRBJ2-5; 15 bases agree with TRBD2. The CDR3 length is 22 residues. J was trimmed by 2 bases and V by 1 base; bases with no gene match: 17. Per the germline V gene, CDR1 is PRHDT and CDR2 is FYEKMQ (reference sequence).

CDR3 DNA: TGTGCCAGCAGTGATGGACCATGGTTCTTC. Translation gives CASSDGPWFF. J is TRBJ2-1 and V is TRBV6-1; unclear D gene. Germline CDR1 and CDR2: MNHNS and SASEGT. The CDR3 contains 10 residues. V lost 3 bases, J lost 15 bases, and 9 bases lay in between.

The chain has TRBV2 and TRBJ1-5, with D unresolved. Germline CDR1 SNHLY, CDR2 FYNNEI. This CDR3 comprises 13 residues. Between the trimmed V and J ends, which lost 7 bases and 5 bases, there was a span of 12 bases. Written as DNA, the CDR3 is TGTGCCAGCAACTTAGGAGAGGATCAGCCCCAGCATTTT. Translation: CASNLGEDQPQHF.

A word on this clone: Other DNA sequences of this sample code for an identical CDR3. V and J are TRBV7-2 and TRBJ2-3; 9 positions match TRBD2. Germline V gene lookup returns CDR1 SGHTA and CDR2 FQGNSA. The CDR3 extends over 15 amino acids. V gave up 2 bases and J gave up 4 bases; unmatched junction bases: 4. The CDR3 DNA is TGTGCCAGCAGCTTATTCGGCGGGGGGGCAGATACGCAGTATTTT. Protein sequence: CASSLFGGGADTQYF.